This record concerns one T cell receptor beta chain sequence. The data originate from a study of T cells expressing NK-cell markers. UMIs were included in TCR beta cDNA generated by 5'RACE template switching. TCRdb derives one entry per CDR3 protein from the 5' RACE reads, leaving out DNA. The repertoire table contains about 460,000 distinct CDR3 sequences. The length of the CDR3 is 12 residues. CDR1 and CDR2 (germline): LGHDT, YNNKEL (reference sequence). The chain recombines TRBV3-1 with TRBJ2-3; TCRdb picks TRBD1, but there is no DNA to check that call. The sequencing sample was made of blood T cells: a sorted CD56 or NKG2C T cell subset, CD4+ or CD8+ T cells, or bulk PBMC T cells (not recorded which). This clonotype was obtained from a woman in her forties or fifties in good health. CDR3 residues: CASMSGVGTQYF.